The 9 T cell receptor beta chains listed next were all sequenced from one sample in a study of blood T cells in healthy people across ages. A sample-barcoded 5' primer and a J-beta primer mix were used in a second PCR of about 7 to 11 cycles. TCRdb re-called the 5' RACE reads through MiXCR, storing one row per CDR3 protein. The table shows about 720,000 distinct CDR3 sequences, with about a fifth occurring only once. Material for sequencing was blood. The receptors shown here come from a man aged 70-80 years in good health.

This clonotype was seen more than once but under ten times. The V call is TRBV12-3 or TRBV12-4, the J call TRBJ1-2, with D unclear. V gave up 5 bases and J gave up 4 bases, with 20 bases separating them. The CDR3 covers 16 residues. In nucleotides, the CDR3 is TGTGCCAGCAGTCCTTTATATGCGCCGGGAACCTATGGCTACACCTTC. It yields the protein CASSPLYAPGTYGYTF.

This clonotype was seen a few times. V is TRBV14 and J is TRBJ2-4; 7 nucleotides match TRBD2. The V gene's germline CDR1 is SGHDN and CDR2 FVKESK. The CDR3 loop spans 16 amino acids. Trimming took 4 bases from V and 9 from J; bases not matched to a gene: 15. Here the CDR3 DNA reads TGTGCCAGCAGCCGCACGGGTGGACTAGGATCTCTCATTCAGTACTTC. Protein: CASSRTGGLGSLIQYF. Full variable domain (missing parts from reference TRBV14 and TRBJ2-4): EAGVTQFPSHSVIEKGQTVTLRCDPISGHDNLYWYRRVMGKEIKFLLHFVKESKQDESGMPNNRFLAERTGGTYSTLKVQPAELEDSGVYFCASSRTGGLGSLIQYFGAGTRLSVL.

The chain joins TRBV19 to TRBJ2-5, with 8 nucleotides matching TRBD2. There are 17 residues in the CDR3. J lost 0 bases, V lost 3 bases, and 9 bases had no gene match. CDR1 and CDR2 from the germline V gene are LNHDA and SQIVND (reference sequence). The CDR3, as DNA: TGTGCCAGTAGTATCGCCCGGACTAGCTTCTACCAAGAGACCCAGTACTTC. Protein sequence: CASSIARTSFYQETQYF.

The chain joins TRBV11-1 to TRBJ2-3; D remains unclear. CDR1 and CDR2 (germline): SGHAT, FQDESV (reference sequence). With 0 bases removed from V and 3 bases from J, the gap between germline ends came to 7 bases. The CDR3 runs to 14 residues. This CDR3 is CASSLAILTDTQYF. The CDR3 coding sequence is TGTGCCAGCAGCTTAGCGATACTTACAGATACGCAGTATTTT.

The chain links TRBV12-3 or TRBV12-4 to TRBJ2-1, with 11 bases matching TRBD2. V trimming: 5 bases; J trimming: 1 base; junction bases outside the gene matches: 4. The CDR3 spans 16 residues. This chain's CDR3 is CASSPGTSGSYNEQFF. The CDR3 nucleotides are TGTGCCAGCAGTCCCGGGACTAGCGGTTCCTACAATGAGCAGTTCTTC.

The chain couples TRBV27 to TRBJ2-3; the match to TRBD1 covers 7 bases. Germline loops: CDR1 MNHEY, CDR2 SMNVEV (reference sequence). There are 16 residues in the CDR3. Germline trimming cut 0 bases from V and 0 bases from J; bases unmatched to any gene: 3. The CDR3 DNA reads TGTGCCAGCAGTTTATCTTGGGGACAGAGCACAGATACGCAGTATTTT. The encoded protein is CASSLSWGQSTDTQYF.

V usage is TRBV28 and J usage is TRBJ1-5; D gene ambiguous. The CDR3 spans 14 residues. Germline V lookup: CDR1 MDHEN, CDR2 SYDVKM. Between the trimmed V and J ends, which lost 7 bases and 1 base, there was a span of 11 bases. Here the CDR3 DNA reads TGTGCCAGCAAAACGGGTGGCAGCAATCAGCCCCAGCATTTT. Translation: CASKTGGSNQPQHF. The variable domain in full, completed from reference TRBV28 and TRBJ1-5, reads DVKVTQSSRYLVKRTGEKVFLECVQDMDHENMFWYRQDPGLGLRLIYFSYDVKMKEKGDIPEGYSVSREKKERFSLILESASTNQTSMYLCASKTGGSNQPQHFGDGTRLSIL.

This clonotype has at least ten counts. CDR3 residues: CSVGGGYTGELFF. CDR3 DNA sequence: TGCAGCGTTGGGGGGGGCTACACCGGGGAGCTGTTTTTT. This sequence joins TRBV29-1 and TRBJ2-2; D possibly corresponds to TRBD2 (7 bases). The CDR3 is made up of 13 amino acids. V was shortened by 4 bases and J by 3 bases, with 9 bases between the two germline ends. Germline-derived CDR1 and CDR2 are SQVTM and ANQGSEA.

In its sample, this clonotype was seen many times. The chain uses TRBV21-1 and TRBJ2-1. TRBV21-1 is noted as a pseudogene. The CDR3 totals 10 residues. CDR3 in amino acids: CASSTHEQFF. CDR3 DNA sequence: TGTGCCAGCAGCACCCATGAGCAGTTCTTC.